The 9 T cell receptor beta chains presented below share a single source sample, sequenced in a study of T cell changes during pregnancy in multiple sclerosis. Some clones are missing from TCRdb's copy, which holds only in-frame ones; the method was immunoSEQ multiplex PCR. The data contain 58,000 or so clones, about 90% of them singletons. Specimen: CD4+ T cells from peripheral blood mononuclear cells, collected in the third trimester of pregnancy. The receptors derive from a female donor with multiple sclerosis, enrolled in a pregnancy study.

J is TRBJ1-1 and V is TRBV27; tentative D call: TRBD1 (5 bases). There are 15 residues in the CDR3. Germline V gene lookup returns CDR1 MNHEY and CDR2 SMNVEV (reference sequence). Deletions cut 5 bases from V and 5 bases from J, with 18 bases between. The CDR3 loop is CASSPPPGGGTEAFF. CDR3 DNA sequence: TGTGCCAGCAGTCCCCCGCCGGGGGGTGGAACTGAAGCTTTCTTT.

The chain couples TRBV19 to TRBJ1-6; TRBD1 aligns across 7 bases. The junction had 6 bases not matched to a gene; V was cut back by 5 bases and J by 5 bases. The CDR3 runs 15 residues. Germline V gene sequence: CDR1 LNHDA, CDR2 SQIVND (reference sequence). DNA for the CDR3: TGTGCCAGTAGTGTAACAGGGGTCCATAATTCACCCCTCCACTTT. Protein: CASSVTGVHNSPLHF.

The V call is TRBV19, the J call TRBJ1-5, with D possibly TRBD1 on 5 matching bases. Germline assignment: CDR1 LNHDA and CDR2 SQIVND (reference sequence). The CDR3 consists of 16 residues. V was shortened by 0 bases and J by 1 base, with 10 bases between the two germline ends. The CDR3 is CASSIEQGLSNQPQHF. CDR3 bases: TGTGCCAGTAGTATAGAGCAGGGTTTGAGCAATCAGCCCCAGCATTTT.

The chain has TRBV30 and TRBJ1-5; D might be TRBD1 (5 bases). The CDR3 loop spans 13 amino acids. Germline CDR1 GTSNPN, CDR2 SVGIG (reference sequence). Trimming removed 2 bases at V and 4 bases at J, with 9 bases between. CDR3 sequence (DNA): TGTGCCTGGAGTTTGACAGAAAATCAGCCCCAGCATTTT. Protein sequence: CAWSLTENQPQHF.

The chain uses TRBV9 and TRBJ2-2; D gene unclear. The ends were cut back, 0 bases at V and 2 bases at J, with 11 bases in the middle. CDR3 length: 16 residues. Germline CDR1 is SGDLS and CDR2 is YYNGEE. The CDR3 DNA follows: TGTGCCAGCAGCGTAGGAGGATCTTTTAACACCGGGGAGCTGTTTTTT. This sequence encodes CASSVGGSFNTGELFF. Filled out from reference TRBV9 and TRBJ2-2, the complete variable domain reads DSGVTQTPKHLITATGQRVTLRCSPRSGDLSVYWYQQSLDQGLQFLIQYYNGEERAKGNILERFSAQQFPDLHSELNLSSLELGDSALYFCASSVGGSFNTGELFFGEGSRLTVL.

The chain uses TRBV6-6 and TRBJ2-1, with D tentatively TRBD2 (7 bases). Germline V lookup: CDR1 MNHNY, CDR2 SVGAGI (reference sequence). This CDR3 spans 13 amino acids. V gave up 10 bases and J gave up 3 bases, with 13 bases separating them. The CDR3 sequence: CAIEGGGYNEQFF. CDR3 sequence (DNA): TGTGCCATCGAGGGGGGGGGCTACAATGAGCAGTTCTTC.

V is TRBV2 and J is TRBJ2-7; no reliable D call. The germline V gene has CDR1 SNHLY and CDR2 FYNNEI. The germline V and J ends were trimmed by 7 bases and 0 bases, with 7 bases remaining between them. The CDR3 contains 12 residues. The CDR3 DNA reads as TGTGCCAGCACAAGGAGCTCCTACGAGCAGTACTTC. Translating gives CASTRSSYEQYF.

This chain joins TRBV27 and TRBJ1-3, with D tentatively TRBD1 (6 bases). This CDR3 has 16 amino acids. V was trimmed by 0 bases and J by 4 bases, leaving 13 bases between them. Germline CDR1 is MNHEY and CDR2 is SMNVEV (reference sequence). The DNA of the CDR3 is TGTGCCAGCAGTTTATCCCCCTCCGACAGGGGAAACACCATATATTTT. It translates to CASSLSPSDRGNTIYF.

The J gene is TRBJ2-5, the V gene TRBV9; 8 bases agree with TRBD1. The CDR3 totals 15 residues. CDR1 and CDR2 (germline): SGDLS, YYNGEE. V lost 5 bases to trimming and J lost 4 bases; unmatched junction nucleotides: 10. Here the CDR3 reads CASRAGQGAGETQYF. Written as DNA, the CDR3 is TGTGCCAGCAGGGCGGGCCAGGGGGCCGGAGAGACCCAGTACTTC. Full variable domain (missing parts from reference TRBV9 and TRBJ2-5): DSGVTQTPKHLITATGQRVTLRCSPRSGDLSVYWYQQSLDQGLQFLIQYYNGEERAKGNILERFSAQQFPDLHSELNLSSLELGDSALYFCASRAGQGAGETQYFGPGTRLLVL.